These 18 T cell receptor beta chains originate from one sample sequenced in a study of T cell responses to AZD1222 COVID-19 vaccine. Sequencing was performed with immunoSEQ multiplex PCR; in TCRdb, only in-frame clones are kept and a portion is missing. Its clone listing holds 150,000 or so clones. Sequenced material: peripheral blood. The receptors derive from an adult in good health.

V is TRBV19 and J is TRBJ1-1; maybe TRBD1 (6 bases). Germline CDR1 LNHDA, CDR2 SQIVND (reference sequence). Trimming removed 8 bases at V and 4 bases at J, with 14 bases between. The CDR3 contains 13 residues. In nucleotides, the CDR3 is TGTGCCAGTTCGACAGGATTGGGCACTGAAGCTTTCTTT. It encodes CASSTGLGTEAFF.

The CDR3 DNA sequence: TGTGCCAGCAGCCAAGATGCGACACACCAAGAGACCCAGTACTTC. Encoded protein: CASSQDATHQETQYF. This chain links TRBV3-1 (or the pseudogene TRBV3-2) with TRBJ2-5; no firm D call. The germline gives CDR1 LGHDT, CDR2 YNNKEL (reference sequence). The CDR3 covers 15 residues. V lost 0 bases, J lost 0 bases, and 8 bases lay in between.

The chain joins TRBV11-2 to TRBJ2-1; no reliable D call. Trimming cost V 7 bases and J 0 bases, with 13 bases left between them. The CDR3 contains 15 residues. Germline values: CDR1 SGHAT, CDR2 FQNNGV. The CDR3 region has the DNA TGTGCCAGCACCTTTGCCCTTAGCTCCTACAATGAGCAGTTCTTC. This sequence encodes CASTFALSSYNEQFF.

The chain has TRBV7-8 and TRBJ2-2, with D perhaps matching TRBD1 or TRBD2 (5 bases each). CDR1 SGHVS and CDR2 FQNEAQ come from the germline V gene. The CDR3 is 15 residues long. Deletions cut 1 base from V and 5 bases from J, with 11 bases between. In nucleotides, the CDR3 is TGTGCCAGCAGCTTAGAGGGACCGGGGACCGGGGAGCTGTTTTTT. As protein: CASSLEGPGTGELFF.

The rearrangement joins TRBV24-1 to TRBJ1-4; D ambiguous. The CDR3 has 15 residues. Trimming pared 3 bases from V and 10 bases from J, leaving 17 bases between. Germline-derived CDR1 and CDR2 are KGHDR and SFDVKD. The DNA for the CDR3 is TGTGCCACCAGTGATCAATCGACCGGCGGAGGAAAACTGTTTTTT. Amino acid sequence: CATSDQSTGGGKLFF.

The rearrangement uses TRBV2 and TRBJ1-6, with a tentative D call TRBD1 (6 bases). CDR3 length equals 14 residues. V was shortened by 5 bases and J by 10 bases, with 15 bases between the two germline ends. CDR1 and CDR2 from the germline V gene are SNHLY and FYNNEI. The CDR3 is CASSSQGMASPLHF. The CDR3 DNA sequence: TGTGCCAGCAGTTCACAGGGAATGGCCTCACCCCTCCACTTT. Filled out from reference TRBV2 and TRBJ1-6, the complete variable domain reads EPEVTQTPSHQVTQMGQEVILRCVPISNHLYFYWYRQILGQKVEFLVSFYNNEISEKSEIFDDQFSVERPDGSNFTLKIRSTKLEDSAMYFCASSSQGMASPLHFGNGTRLTVT.

The chain is built from TRBV28 and TRBJ1-4; 11 nucleotides agree with TRBD1. Germline trimming cut 11 bases from V and 6 bases from J; bases unmatched to any gene: 11. Germline-derived CDR1 and CDR2 are MDHEN and SYDVKM. This CDR3 is built from 15 residues. This CDR3 is CAVRDRGGVDEKLFF. In DNA form, the CDR3 reads TGTGCCGTTAGGGACAGGGGGGGTGTTGATGAAAAACTGTTTTTT.

This sequence joins TRBV5-1 and TRBJ2-1; 11 nucleotides align to TRBD2. The CDR3 runs to 15 residues. Losses at the gene ends were 6 bases for V and 5 bases for J; bases not matched to a gene: 7. Germline V CDR1 and CDR2: SGHRS, YFSETQ. The CDR3 protein is CASNPGTSGHNEQFF. The CDR3 DNA reads TGCGCCAGCAACCCCGGGACTAGCGGACACAATGAGCAGTTCTTC.

This chain links TRBV7-9 with TRBJ2-7; maybe TRBD1 (6 bases). Trimming took 5 bases from V and 9 from J, leaving 14 bases between them. Germline loops: CDR1 SEHNR, CDR2 FQNEAQ (reference sequence). The CDR3 length is 12 residues. The CDR3 DNA is TGTGCCAGCAGCGTACAGGGTTCTAGGCAGTACTTC. Translating it yields CASSVQGSRQYF.

V is TRBV9 and J is TRBJ1-6, with no clear D. CDR1 is SGDLS, CDR2 YYNGEE, per germline. The germline V and J ends were trimmed by 0 bases and 9 bases, with 13 bases remaining between them. The CDR3 runs to 15 residues. DNA of the CDR3: TGTGCCAGCAGCGTAGACCCGATATCCAGTTCACCCCTCCACTTT. Its protein is CASSVDPISSSPLHF.

The chain employs TRBV10-1 and TRBJ1-6, with D unclear. The germline V gene has CDR1 WNHNN and CDR2 SYGVQD (reference sequence). This CDR3 is built from 15 residues. Trimming shortened V by 8 bases and J by 4 bases, and 15 bases separated the two germline ends. This chain's CDR3 is CASSSSRRYNSPLHF. Here the CDR3 DNA reads TGCGCCAGCTCTTCATCACGGCGGTATAATTCACCCCTCCACTTT.

The chain has TRBV19 and TRBJ1-4; D may be TRBD1 (6 bases). Per the germline V gene, CDR1 is LNHDA and CDR2 is SQIVND (reference sequence). V was trimmed by 2 bases and J by 0 bases, leaving 7 bases between them. The CDR3 covers 15 residues. The CDR3 nucleotides are TGTGCCAGTAGTATATGGACAGCAACTAATGAAAAACTGTTTTTT. This translates into CASSIWTATNEKLFF.

This chain uses TRBV30 with TRBJ1-4; D is unclear. V gave up 2 bases and J gave up 10 bases, with 8 bases separating them. This CDR3 is built from 11 residues. Germline lookup yields CDR1 GTSNPN and CDR2 SVGIG (reference sequence). In nucleotides, the CDR3 is TGTGCCTGGAGTACCGCGGGAAAACTGTTTTTT. This gives the protein CAWSTAGKLFF.

The chain couples TRBV10-2 to TRBJ2-3; 9 nucleotides line up with TRBD2. CDR1 and CDR2 (germline): WSHSY, SAAADI. The CDR3 sequence is 13 residues long. V lost 8 bases, J lost 5 bases, and 5 bases stayed unmatched. CDR3 DNA sequence: TGCGCCAGCGCGGGGGGGCTAAGAGATACGCAGTATTTT. Translation: CASAGGLRDTQYF.

The rearrangement joins TRBV6-2 or TRBV6-3 to TRBJ2-7; 7 nucleotides agree with TRBD2. The CDR3 has 15 amino acids. Germline trimming cut 5 bases from V and 1 base from J; bases unmatched to any gene: 8. Germline lookup yields CDR1 MNHEY and CDR2 SVGEGT. CDR3 sequence: CASSKPGRGSYEQYF. The CDR3 coding sequence is TGTGCCAGCAGTAAACCAGGGAGGGGTTCCTACGAGCAGTACTTC.

This sequence joins TRBV7-8 and TRBJ1-4, with 10 positions matching TRBD1. The J segment lost 6 bases and the V segment lost 3 bases, leaving 10 bases of the junction unmatched. CDR3 length: 17 residues. Germline assignment: CDR1 SGHVS and CDR2 FQNEAQ. CDR3 sequence: CASSFDPGQGRDEKLFF. The CDR3 bases are TGTGCCAGCAGCTTCGACCCGGGACAGGGGAGGGATGAAAAACTGTTTTTT.

The V gene is TRBV29-1, the J gene TRBJ2-1; D gene unclear. The CDR3 sequence is 11 residues long. Per germline, CDR1 SQVTM and CDR2 ANQGSEA. The V end lost 4 bases, the J end lost 12 bases, and 13 bases lay between the germline ends. As DNA, the CDR3 is TGCAGCGTTGGCGAGGACCGACCGCAGTTCTTC. Amino acids: CSVGEDRPQFF.

V is TRBV6-2 or TRBV6-3 and J is TRBJ2-1, with a possible D match to TRBD2 (6 bases). The V gene's germline CDR1 is MNHEY and CDR2 SVGEGT. Between the trimmed V and J ends, which lost 0 bases and 10 bases, there was a span of 10 bases. The CDR3 loop spans 13 amino acids. The CDR3 DNA reads as TGTGCCAGCAGTTACTCTCGCGGGGAGGAGCAGTTCTTC. Translation gives CASSYSRGEEQFF.